The 9 T cell receptor beta chains presented below share a single source sample, sequenced in a study of CD8+ T cells in alopecia areata. Sequencing relied on a cDNA template that was reverse transcribed from extracted RNA. The repertoire was sequenced with immunoSEQ multiplex PCR; TCRdb's copy has only in-frame clones and lacks some. The profile covers more than 95,000 clones, with approximately 60% appearing a single time and roughly 2.8% taken by the ten largest. The material sequenced was CD4+ T cells sorted from blood. The receptors shown here come from a human donor in good health.

This sequence joins TRBV7-6 and TRBJ1-1, with D possibly matching TRBD1 (6 bases). From germline, CDR1 is SGHVS and CDR2 FNYEAQ. The V end was cut by 5 bases, the J end by 6 bases, with 13 bases between. The CDR3 has 13 residues. CDR3 loop: CASSLGTPAEAFF. The DNA of the CDR3 is TGTGCCAGCAGCCTAGGGACACCCGCTGAAGCTTTCTTT.

The V gene is TRBV7-9, the J gene TRBJ1-1, with D hard to call. Trimming removed 5 bases from V and 8 bases from J, with 9 bases in between. Germline V gene sequence: CDR1 SEHNR, CDR2 FQNEAQ (reference sequence). CDR3 length: 11 amino acids. Written as DNA, the CDR3 is TGTGCCAGCAGCCCTAATCAGGAAGCTTTCTTT. Translated, it gives CASSPNQEAFF.

The chain combines TRBV11-2 with TRBJ1-4; a weak D match, TRBD1 (5 bases). Germline assignment: CDR1 SGHAT and CDR2 FQNNGV. The V end lost 1 base, the J end lost 3 bases, and 12 bases lay between the germline ends. This CDR3 comprises 16 residues. CDR3 in amino acids: CASSLGGRGSNEKLFF. In nucleotides, the CDR3 is TGTGCCAGCAGCTTAGGGGGACGCGGCTCTAATGAAAAACTGTTTTTT.

The chain joins TRBV13 to TRBJ1-6; perhaps TRBD1 as D (5 bases). This CDR3 spans 14 amino acids. Per germline, CDR1 PRHDT and CDR2 FYEKMQ (reference sequence). V was clipped by 5 bases and J by 10 bases, with 15 bases between them. The CDR3 DNA is TGTGCCAGCAGCCTAGAGGGACCTGAATCACCCCTCCACTTT. The encoded protein is CASSLEGPESPLHF.

This chain connects TRBV6-5 to TRBJ1-5, with D possibly TRBD1 on 5 matching bases. The CDR3 covers 15 residues. CDR1 and CDR2 (germline): MNHEY, SVGAGI. V was pared by 10 bases and J by 0 bases, with 16 bases between. The DNA for the CDR3 is TGTGCCACCAGGGAGGGGAGATATAGCAATCAGCCCCAGCATTTT. Protein: CATREGRYSNQPQHF.

The genes are TRBV4-2 and TRBJ2-2; the D is unclear. Deletions cut 1 base from V and 0 bases from J, with 15 bases between. The CDR3 has 18 amino acids. Looked up from germline, CDR1 is LGHNA and CDR2 is YNFKEQ. The DNA for the CDR3 is TGTGCCAGCAGCCAAGTAGGTTCACGAACCGCGAACACCGGGGAGCTGTTTTTT. Translating it yields CASSQVGSRTANTGELFF.

The count of this clone is one. The gene calls are TRBV25-1 and TRBJ2-1, with 11 bases matching TRBD1. Germline CDR1 is MGHDK and CDR2 is SYGVNS. Unmatched junction bases numbered 5, after V lost 4 bases and J lost 6 bases. The CDR3 is 15 residues long. CDR3 bases: TGTGCCAGCAGTGTAGGGGGGACAGGGGGCAATGAGCAGTTCTTC. It specifies CASSVGGTGGNEQFF.

J is TRBJ2-7 and V is TRBV10-3; 16 nucleotides match TRBD2. In germline, CDR1 is ENHRY, CDR2 SYGVKD. With V trimmed by 3 bases and J by 7 bases, 6 bases remained unmatched. CDR3 length: 16 residues. CDR3 loop: CAISEPGLAGGTEQYF. The CDR3 nucleotides are TGTGCCATCAGTGAACCGGGACTAGCGGGGGGGACAGAGCAGTACTTC.

The rearrangement uses TRBV29-1 and TRBJ2-1; 8 bases fit TRBD2. J gave up 4 bases and V 4 bases, and 3 bases lay outside the gene matches. The CDR3 runs to 13 residues. Looked up from germline, CDR1 is SQVTM and CDR2 is ANQGSEA. The CDR3 spells CSVARGGYNEQFF. The CDR3 coding sequence is TGCAGCGTTGCCCGGGGGGGTTACAATGAGCAGTTCTTC.